This TCR beta chain was profiled in a study of technical replicates of blood from a few donors. V shed 1 base and J shed 3 bases, with 13 bases lying between them. The germline CDR1 and CDR2 sequences are MGHRA and YSYEKL. The CDR3 covers 15 residues. Clones were sequenced by immunoSEQ multiplex PCR, and TCRdb holds only the in-frame ones, with some missing. This sample has 80,000 to 90,000 clones, with about 94% found just once. This sequence joins TRBV4-1 and TRBJ2-7; no reliable D call. The receptor's source is a human donor in good health. Specimen: T cells isolated from PBMCs. Written as DNA, the CDR3 is TGCGCCAGCAGCCAAGTGCCTGTACGAGACTACGAGCAGTACTTC. This gives the protein CASSQVPVRDYEQYF.